This T cell receptor (beta chain) comes out of a study of blood T cell repertoires in COVID-19 (TCRdb year 2020). Background on the whole study: Samples from collaborators originated in the United States, Italy and Spain and spanned both the acute and convalescent phases of COVID-19. The material from the prospective study consisted of cDNA or gDNA derived from T cells, B-cell-depleted T cells, or PBMCs. The dataset comprised deeply sampled blood TCRbeta repertoires from subjects exposed to, actively infected with, or recovered from COVID-19. The repertoires were made available in a free public database intended to serve as a resource for research on the immune response to SARS-CoV-2. The samples were drawn from two sources: the first 160 participants of the ongoing ImmuneRACE study, and 1,254 subjects contributed by 6 global collaborators. A de-identified subject ID, COVID-19 status, age in years and sex were almost always included in the sample metadata. Where available, HLA class I and class II types were obtained from metadata supplied by the sample provider rather than from assay-based typing.

TCRbeta CDR3 regions were amplified from genomic DNA by means of the immunoSEQ Assay, a bias-controlled multiplex PCR. Turning to the authors' computational methods: Within the assay, amplification of reference gene primers was used to estimate how many nucleated cells each sample contained. To quantify the absolute abundance of each unique TCRbeta CDR3 rearrangement, sequence reads were collapsed and filtered. For each sample, productive Simpson clonality was calculated as the square root of Simpson's diversity index over productive rearrangements. The table was pulled from immuneACCESS by TCRdb, which kept in-frame rearrangements only. Such tables lose some clones; where checked, under half of the loss comes from unresolved V genes, and the rest has no known cause. D and trimming were read from the DNA, whereas the V and J calls and clone size are those reported in that table. This sample has about 220,000 clones in its table, and around 82% of those were observed once. The top ten clones comprise 3% to 4.5% of the sample.

On the study overall, not on this receptor specifically: Clinical and demographic metadata were provided uncurated, with the amount varying by source and participant.

This clone has a handful of counts. Its antigen remains undetermined. Qualities for individual bases were not recorded, and no much larger clone is one base off. Participants in the prospective study were enrolled through a virtual design, were aged 18 to 89 years, and lived in about two dozen United States geographic areas. To assign participants to cohorts, the prospective study relied on clinical history that participants themselves reported in a screening survey and a study questionnaire. Exposed participants had been in contact with someone with a PCR-confirmed or clinician-diagnosed COVID-19 case within 2 weeks of study entry. Each participant in the prospective study had whole blood, serum and a nasopharyngeal or oropharyngeal swab collected by mobile phlebotomists. Over an approximately 2-month period, participants in the prospective study had the option of providing additional blood draws and questionnaires. Blood samples from the prospective study were shipped frozen or at room temperature prior to DNA extraction.

The clonotype was recovered from a woman aged 40 to 50 who had been exposed to COVID-19. Sequenced input: PBMCs or T cells enriched from blood (not recorded which).

In nucleotides, the sequence is TGCGCCAGCAGCTCCCGATGGGGGGGGGCCATCGGGGAGCTGTTTTTT. The encoded protein is CASSSRWGGAIGELFF. The V and J genes are TRBV5-1 and TRBJ2-2; the D gene is possibly TRBD2, with 7 bases matching. The CDR3 goes from the cysteine to the phenylalanine over 16 residues. Solely the CDR3 DNA is kept, with 48 bases framed from the first base. CDR1 and CDR2, per the germline V gene, are SGHRS and YFSETQ. Between the V and J ends, shortened by 3 bases and 7 bases respectively, the junction contains 19 bases. The variable domain in full, with residues beyond the CDR3 obtained from the reference TRBV5-1 and TRBJ2-2 genes, is KAGVTQTPRYLIKTRGQQVTLSCSPISGHRSVSWYQQTPGQGLQFLFEYFSETQRNKGNFPGRFSGRQFSNSRSEMNVSTLELGDSALYLCASSSRWGGAIGELFFGEGSRLTVL.